A selection of T cell receptor beta chains follows, all from one sample in a study of T-cell memory formation after mild COVID-19. TCRdb passed the 5' RACE reads through MiXCR, listing each CDR3 protein once. The sample has about 140,000 distinct CDR3 sequences, more than 13% seen once. Sequenced: PBMCs or a T cell subset sorted from them (not recorded which). All receptors come from an adult woman who had mild COVID-19 (a few samples of this study predate the infection). Cell type and time point are not known. Both conserved end residues are part of each CDR3. Fields, in order: D gene, clone size, V gene, J gene, CDR3 DNA, CDR3 protein. A D gene is named only where the DNA matches it firmly. Expanded clones get a size class; other rows say once, few or many, or leave the size out.

d_gene: .
abundance: few
v_gene: TRBV14
j_gene: TRBJ2-7
CDR3nt: TGTGCCAGCAGCCGACCCGGACGGCCGTACGAGCAGTACTTC
CDR3aa: CASSRPGRPYEQYF

d_gene: .
abundance: many
v_gene: TRBV6-5
j_gene: TRBJ2-2
CDR3nt: TGTGCCAGCAGTTACCAGGTCCCGGCGACCGGGGAGCTGTTTTTT
CDR3aa: CASSYQVPATGELFF

d_gene: .
abundance: .
v_gene: TRBV4-1
j_gene: TRBJ2-7
CDR3nt: TGCGCCAGCAGCCAAGTTTCCAGGGCCACCTACGAGCAGTACTTC
CDR3aa: CASSQVSRATYEQYF

d_gene: TRBD1
abundance: .
v_gene: TRBV13
j_gene: TRBJ2-7
CDR3nt: TGTGCCAGCAGTCAAACAGGGGCCGGATGGGAGCAGTACTTC
CDR3aa: CASSQTGAGWEQYF

d_gene: .
abundance: few
v_gene: TRBV4-3
j_gene: TRBJ2-1
CDR3nt: TGCGCCAGCAGCCATAACCGGGACGACTACAATGAGCAGTTCTTC
CDR3aa: CASSHNRDDYNEQFF

d_gene: TRBD2
abundance: many
v_gene: TRBV20-1
j_gene: TRBJ2-1
CDR3nt: TGCAGTGCGACTAGCGGGGGCTCCTACAATGAGCAGTTCTTC
CDR3aa: CSATSGGSYNEQFF

d_gene: .
abundance: few
v_gene: TRBV5-4
j_gene: TRBJ2-3
CDR3nt: TGTGCCAGCAGTGAGGGGGGAGCAGATACGCAGTATTTT
CDR3aa: CASSEGGADTQYF

d_gene: .
abundance: .
v_gene: TRBV7-9
j_gene: TRBJ1-1
CDR3nt: TGTGCCAGCAGCTTAGAGGGAAAAGCTTTCTTT
CDR3aa: CASSLEGKAFF

d_gene: .
abundance: .
v_gene: TRBV2
j_gene: TRBJ2-7
CDR3nt: TGTGCCAGCAGTGAGAGGGTCCACTACGAGCAGTACTTC
CDR3aa: CASSERVHYEQYF

d_gene: .
abundance: .
v_gene: TRBV9
j_gene: TRBJ2-3
CDR3nt: TGTGCCAGCAGCCAACATGGGGCCCGCACAGATACGCAGTATTTT
CDR3aa: CASSQHGARTDTQYF

d_gene: .
abundance: .
v_gene: TRBV4-1
j_gene: TRBJ1-2
CDR3nt: TGCGCCAGCAGCCAAGATCGGGGGCCCGACAACTATGGCTACACCTTC
CDR3aa: CASSQDRGPDNYGYTF

d_gene: .
abundance: few
v_gene: TRBV20-1
j_gene: TRBJ2-5
CDR3nt: TGCAGTGCTAGAGATGGACGGCAACAAGAGACCCAGTACTTC
CDR3aa: CSARDGRQQETQYF

d_gene: TRBD2
abundance: .
v_gene: TRBV6-5
j_gene: TRBJ2-7
CDR3nt: TGTGCCAGCAGCTTAGCGGGAGGCATCGCATACGAGCAGTACTTC
CDR3aa: CASSLAGGIAYEQYF

d_gene: .
abundance: few
v_gene: TRBV6-5
j_gene: TRBJ1-1
CDR3nt: TGTGCCAGCAGATCAGGTCCGTCCCCGAACACTGAAGCTTTCTTT
CDR3aa: CASRSGPSPNTEAFF

d_gene: TRBD2
abundance: .
v_gene: TRBV3-1
j_gene: TRBJ2-2
CDR3nt: TGTGCCAGCAGCCCCCGGACTAGCGGGAGGAACACCGGGGAGCTGTTTTTT
CDR3aa: CASSPRTSGRNTGELFF

d_gene: TRBD2
abundance: few
v_gene: TRBV4-2
j_gene: TRBJ2-7
CDR3nt: TGTGCCAGCAGCCAAGATAAACTAGCGCGATACGAGCAGTACTTC
CDR3aa: CASSQDKLARYEQYF

d_gene: TRBD2
abundance: .
v_gene: TRBV20-1
j_gene: TRBJ2-7
CDR3nt: TGCAGTGCAGGGTACACTAGCGGATCCTACGAGCAGTACTTC
CDR3aa: CSAGYTSGSYEQYF

d_gene: .
abundance: .
v_gene: TRBV6-6
j_gene: TRBJ2-5
CDR3nt: TGTGCCAGCAAACCAGACTCCCAAGAGACCCAGTACTTC
CDR3aa: CASKPDSQETQYF

d_gene: .
abundance: .
v_gene: TRBV15
j_gene: TRBJ2-7
CDR3nt: TGTGCCACCAGCAGAGATCGGCTAGGTGGCCAGGGGTTCTCCTACGAGCAGTACTTC
CDR3aa: CATSRDRLGGQGFSYEQYF

d_gene: TRBD1
abundance: few
v_gene: TRBV10-3
j_gene: TRBJ2-1
CDR3nt: TGTGCCATCATGCGGACAGGGGAGGATGAGCAGTTCTTC
CDR3aa: CAIMRTGEDEQFF

d_gene: .
abundance: .
v_gene: TRBV7-9
j_gene: TRBJ2-7
CDR3nt: TGTGCCAGCAGCTCCGGGCTCCGGGACGAGCAGTACTTC
CDR3aa: CASSSGLRDEQYF

d_gene: .
abundance: few
v_gene: TRBV20-1
j_gene: TRBJ2-7
CDR3nt: TGCAGTGCTAGAGATCCACGCGTAAGCTCCTACGAGCAGTACTTC
CDR3aa: CSARDPRVSSYEQYF

d_gene: TRBD2
abundance: .
v_gene: TRBV7-6
j_gene: TRBJ2-7
CDR3nt: TGTGCCAGCAGCTTGGGCCCTAGCGGGAGGATGGGAGAGCAGTACTTC
CDR3aa: CASSLGPSGRMGEQYF

d_gene: TRBD1
abundance: .
v_gene: TRBV11-2
j_gene: TRBJ1-2
CDR3nt: TGTGCCAGCAGCTTAGATCCGATTCGGGACAGGGCTTGGGATGGCTACACCTTC
CDR3aa: CASSLDPIRDRAWDGYTF

d_gene: .
abundance: .
v_gene: TRBV12-3/TRBV12-4
j_gene: TRBJ1-5
CDR3nt: TGTGCCAACCTGCTAGGGCCCCAGCATTTT
CDR3aa: CANLLGPQHF

d_gene: .
abundance: few
v_gene: TRBV7-9
j_gene: TRBJ2-7
CDR3nt: TGTGCCAGCAGTTTCACAGGGAGTCCCTACGAGCAGTACTTC
CDR3aa: CASSFTGSPYEQYF

d_gene: TRBD1
abundance: .
v_gene: TRBV6-1
j_gene: TRBJ2-6
CDR3nt: TGTGCCAGCAGCCGGGACAGGGGACTCTCTGGGGCCAACGTCCTGACTTTC
CDR3aa: CASSRDRGLSGANVLTF

d_gene: .
abundance: .
v_gene: TRBV7-9
j_gene: TRBJ2-1
CDR3nt: TGTGCCAGCAGCTTAGGCGGAGACGGGAGATATGAGCAGTTCTTC
CDR3aa: CASSLGGDGRYEQFF

d_gene: TRBD1
abundance: few
v_gene: TRBV25-1
j_gene: TRBJ1-2
CDR3nt: TGTGCCAGCAGCAATGAGGACAGGGGGCGCGGGAATGGCTACACCTTC
CDR3aa: CASSNEDRGRGNGYTF

d_gene: TRBD1
abundance: few
v_gene: TRBV3-1
j_gene: TRBJ1-1
CDR3nt: TGTGCCAGCAGCCAAGATCGGACAGGGGGGAACACTGAAGCTTTCTTT
CDR3aa: CASSQDRTGGNTEAFF

d_gene: .
abundance: few
v_gene: TRBV12-3/TRBV12-4
j_gene: TRBJ2-3
CDR3nt: TGTGCCAGCAGTCCCTTCCCAGATACGCAGTATTTT
CDR3aa: CASSPFPDTQYF

d_gene: .
abundance: many
v_gene: TRBV12-3/TRBV12-4
j_gene: TRBJ2-1
CDR3nt: TGTGCCAGCAGTGTGTTCTCCTACAATGAGCAGTTCTTC
CDR3aa: CASSVFSYNEQFF

d_gene: .
abundance: few
v_gene: TRBV12-3/TRBV12-4
j_gene: TRBJ2-7
CDR3nt: TGTGCCAGCAGTTTCCGAACCTTTGGAGAGCAGTACTTC
CDR3aa: CASSFRTFGEQYF

d_gene: .
abundance: .
v_gene: TRBV5-5
j_gene: TRBJ1-1
CDR3nt: TGTGCCAGCAGCCTACTCAACAGCAACACTGAAGCTTTCTTT
CDR3aa: CASSLLNSNTEAFF

d_gene: .
abundance: few
v_gene: TRBV5-8
j_gene: TRBJ2-2
CDR3nt: TGTGCCAGCAGCTCCGAGACCGGGGAGCTGTTTTTT
CDR3aa: CASSSETGELFF

d_gene: .
abundance: .
v_gene: TRBV4-1
j_gene: TRBJ1-4
CDR3nt: TGCGCCAGCAGCCACCCACCCCGAACTGCAACTAATGAAAAACTGTTTTTT
CDR3aa: CASSHPPRTATNEKLFF

d_gene: .
abundance: .
v_gene: TRBV30
j_gene: TRBJ2-1
CDR3nt: TGTGCCTGGAGCCCTGCCCTGGTTATGGGGTACAATGAGCAGTTCTTC
CDR3aa: CAWSPALVMGYNEQFF

d_gene: .
abundance: .
v_gene: TRBV27
j_gene: TRBJ2-7
CDR3nt: TGTGCCAGCAGGCCCCCCGGTTCCCCCTACGAGCAGTACTTC
CDR3aa: CASRPPGSPYEQYF

d_gene: .
abundance: few
v_gene: TRBV12-3/TRBV12-4
j_gene: TRBJ1-5
CDR3nt: TGTGCCAGCAGTTTCCCCCCCGCAGGGACCAATCAGCCCCAGCATTTT
CDR3aa: CASSFPPAGTNQPQHF

d_gene: .
abundance: few
v_gene: TRBV9
j_gene: TRBJ1-1
CDR3nt: TGTGCCAGCAGCGTAGTTCCAGGGGACACTGAAGCTTTCTTT
CDR3aa: CASSVVPGDTEAFF

d_gene: .
abundance: few
v_gene: TRBV7-7
j_gene: TRBJ1-1
CDR3nt: TGTGCCAGCAGCTTAGTCAGGGAAATGAACACTGAAGCTTTCTTT
CDR3aa: CASSLVREMNTEAFF

d_gene: TRBD2
abundance: .
v_gene: TRBV6-5
j_gene: TRBJ2-7
CDR3nt: TGTGCCAGCAGTTACTCGGGGACTAGCGGTTTCTACGAGCAGTACTTC
CDR3aa: CASSYSGTSGFYEQYF

d_gene: TRBD2
abundance: many
v_gene: TRBV27
j_gene: TRBJ2-1
CDR3nt: TGTGCCAGCAGTTTATCCGGCGGGGGGCCCACCAGTGAGCAGTTCTTC
CDR3aa: CASSLSGGGPTSEQFF

d_gene: TRBD1
abundance: few
v_gene: TRBV30
j_gene: TRBJ2-7
CDR3nt: TGTGCCTGGAGTGTAGCCTGGGACAGTCCCTACGAGCAGTACTTC
CDR3aa: CAWSVAWDSPYEQYF

d_gene: TRBD2
abundance: .
v_gene: TRBV7-6
j_gene: TRBJ2-7
CDR3nt: TGTGCCAGCAGCTTAGCCCATAGCGGGAGGGCCTCCTACGAGCAGTACTTC
CDR3aa: CASSLAHSGRASYEQYF

d_gene: .
abundance: few
v_gene: TRBV27
j_gene: TRBJ1-5
CDR3nt: TGTGCCAGCAGTCAAATGGTTGGGCAGCCCCAGCATTTT
CDR3aa: CASSQMVGQPQHF

d_gene: TRBD1
abundance: .
v_gene: TRBV2
j_gene: TRBJ1-1
CDR3nt: TGTGCCAGCAGTGAGTTAGGGGGCAGTACTGAAGCTTTCTTT
CDR3aa: CASSELGGSTEAFF

d_gene: TRBD1
abundance: few
v_gene: TRBV30
j_gene: TRBJ2-4
CDR3nt: TGTGCCTGGAGTGCATCGACAGGGGACATTCAGTACTTC
CDR3aa: CAWSASTGDIQYF

d_gene: .
abundance: .
v_gene: TRBV5-1
j_gene: TRBJ2-7
CDR3nt: TGCGCCAGCAGCTTGGTTGGCTCAATTATCTACGAGCAGTACTTC
CDR3aa: CASSLVGSIIYEQYF

d_gene: .
abundance: few
v_gene: TRBV6-5
j_gene: TRBJ1-1
CDR3nt: TGTGCCAGCATCCCCCAAGGGGACACTGAAGCTTTCTTT
CDR3aa: CASIPQGDTEAFF

d_gene: .
abundance: .
v_gene: TRBV6-5
j_gene: TRBJ1-6
CDR3nt: TGTGCCAGCACCCCGGCAACAGCAGATAATTCACCCCTCCACTTT
CDR3aa: CASTPATADNSPLHF

d_gene: TRBD1
abundance: .
v_gene: TRBV5-1
j_gene: TRBJ2-7
CDR3nt: TGCGCCAGCAGCTTAAATCCGGGACAGGGGTACCACGAGCAGTACTTC
CDR3aa: CASSLNPGQGYHEQYF